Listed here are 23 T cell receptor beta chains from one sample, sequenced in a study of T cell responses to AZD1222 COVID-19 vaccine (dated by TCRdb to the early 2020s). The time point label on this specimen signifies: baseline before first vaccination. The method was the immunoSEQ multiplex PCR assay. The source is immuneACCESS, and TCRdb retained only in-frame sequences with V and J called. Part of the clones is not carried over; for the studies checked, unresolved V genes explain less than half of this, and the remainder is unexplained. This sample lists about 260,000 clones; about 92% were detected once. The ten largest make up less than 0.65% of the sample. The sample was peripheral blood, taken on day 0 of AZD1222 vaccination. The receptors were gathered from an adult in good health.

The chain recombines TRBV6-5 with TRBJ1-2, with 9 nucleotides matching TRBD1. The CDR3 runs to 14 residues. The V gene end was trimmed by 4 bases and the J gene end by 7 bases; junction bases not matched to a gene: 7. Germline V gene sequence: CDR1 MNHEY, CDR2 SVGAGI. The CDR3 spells CASSFTGGAGGYTF. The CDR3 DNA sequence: TGTGCCAGCAGTTTCACAGGGGGCGCGGGTGGCTACACCTTC.

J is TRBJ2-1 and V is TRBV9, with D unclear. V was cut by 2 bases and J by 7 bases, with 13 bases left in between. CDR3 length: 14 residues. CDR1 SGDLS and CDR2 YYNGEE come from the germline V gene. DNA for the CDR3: TGTGCCAGCAGCGTGAGATCTCTCCAGAATGAGCAGTTCTTC. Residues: CASSVRSLQNEQFF.

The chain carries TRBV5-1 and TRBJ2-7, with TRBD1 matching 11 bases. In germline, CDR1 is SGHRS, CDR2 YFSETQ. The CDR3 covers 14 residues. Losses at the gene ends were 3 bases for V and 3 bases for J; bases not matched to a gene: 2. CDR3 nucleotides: TGCGCCAGCAGCTCGGGACAGGGGGACTACGAGCAGTACTTC. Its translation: CASSSGQGDYEQYF.

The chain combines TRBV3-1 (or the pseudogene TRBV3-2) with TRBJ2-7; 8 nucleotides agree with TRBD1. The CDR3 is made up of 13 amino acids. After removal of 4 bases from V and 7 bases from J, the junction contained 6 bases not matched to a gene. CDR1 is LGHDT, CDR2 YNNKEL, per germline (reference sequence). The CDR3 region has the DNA TGTGCCAGCAGCCCCCGCGACAGGGGAGAGCAGTACTTC. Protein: CASSPRDRGEQYF.

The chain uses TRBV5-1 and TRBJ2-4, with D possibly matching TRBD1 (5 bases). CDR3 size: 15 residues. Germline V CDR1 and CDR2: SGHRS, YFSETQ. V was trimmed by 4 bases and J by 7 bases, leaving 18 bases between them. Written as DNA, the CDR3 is TGCGCCAGCAGCGGGGCTGGCAGGGAAAGCAACATTCAGTACTTC. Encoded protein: CASSGAGRESNIQYF. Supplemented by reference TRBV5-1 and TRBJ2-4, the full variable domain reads KAGVTQTPRYLIKTRGQQVTLSCSPISGHRSVSWYQQTPGQGLQFLFEYFSETQRNKGNFPGRFSGRQFSNSRSEMNVSTLELGDSALYLCASSGAGRESNIQYFGAGTRLSVL.

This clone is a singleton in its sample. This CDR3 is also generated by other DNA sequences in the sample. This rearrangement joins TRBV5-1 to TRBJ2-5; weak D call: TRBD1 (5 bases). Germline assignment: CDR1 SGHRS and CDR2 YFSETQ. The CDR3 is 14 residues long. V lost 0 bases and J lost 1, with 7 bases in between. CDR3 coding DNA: TGCGCCAGCAGCTTGGGGGGCCCCCAAGAGACCCAGTACTTC. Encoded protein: CASSLGGPQETQYF. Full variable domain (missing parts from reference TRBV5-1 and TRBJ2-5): KAGVTQTPRYLIKTRGQQVTLSCSPISGHRSVSWYQQTPGQGLQFLFEYFSETQRNKGNFPGRFSGRQFSNSRSEMNVSTLELGDSALYLCASSLGGPQETQYFGPGTRLLVL.

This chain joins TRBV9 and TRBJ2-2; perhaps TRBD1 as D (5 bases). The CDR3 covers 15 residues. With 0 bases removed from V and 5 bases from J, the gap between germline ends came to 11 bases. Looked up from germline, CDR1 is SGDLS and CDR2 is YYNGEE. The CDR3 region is CASSVDPGYTGELFF. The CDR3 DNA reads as TGTGCCAGCAGCGTAGATCCAGGGTATACCGGGGAGCTGTTTTTT.

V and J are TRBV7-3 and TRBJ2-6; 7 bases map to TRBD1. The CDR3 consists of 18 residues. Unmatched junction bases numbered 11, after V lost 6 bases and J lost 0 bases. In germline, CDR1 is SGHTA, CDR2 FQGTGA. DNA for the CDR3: TGTGCCAGCAGTCCGGCCGGGACAGACCTCTCTGGGGCCAACGTCCTGACTTTC. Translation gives CASSPAGTDLSGANVLTF.

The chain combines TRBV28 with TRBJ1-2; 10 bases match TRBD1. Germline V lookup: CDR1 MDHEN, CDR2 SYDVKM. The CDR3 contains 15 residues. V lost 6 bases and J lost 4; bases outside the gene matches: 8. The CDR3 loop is CASRAGTGEGYGYTF. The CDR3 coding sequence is TGTGCCAGCAGAGCCGGGACAGGGGAAGGCTATGGCTACACCTTC.

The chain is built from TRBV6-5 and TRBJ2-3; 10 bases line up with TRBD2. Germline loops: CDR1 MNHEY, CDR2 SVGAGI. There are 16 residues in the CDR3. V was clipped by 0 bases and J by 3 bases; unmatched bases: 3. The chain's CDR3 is CASSYSPLAGTDTQYF. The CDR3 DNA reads TGTGCCAGCAGTTACTCGCCACTAGCGGGGACAGATACGCAGTATTTT.

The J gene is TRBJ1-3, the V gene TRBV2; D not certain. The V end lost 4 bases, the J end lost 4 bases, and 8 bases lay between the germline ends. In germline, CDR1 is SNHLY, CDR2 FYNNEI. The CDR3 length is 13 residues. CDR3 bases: TGTGCCAGCAGTGTGGGCCGAGGAAACACCATATATTTT. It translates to CASSVGRGNTIYF.

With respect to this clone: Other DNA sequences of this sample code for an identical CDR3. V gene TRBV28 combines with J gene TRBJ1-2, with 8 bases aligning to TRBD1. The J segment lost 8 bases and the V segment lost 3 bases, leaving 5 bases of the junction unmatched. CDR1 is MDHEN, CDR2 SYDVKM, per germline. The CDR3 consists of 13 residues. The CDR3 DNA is TGTGCCAGCAGTTTGGACAGGGTACGAGGCTACACCTTC. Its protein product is CASSLDRVRGYTF.

The CDR3 here is CASSLVLQGAVTGELFF. The CDR3, as DNA: TGCGCCAGCAGCTTGGTCCTACAGGGGGCGGTTACCGGGGAGCTGTTTTTT. The V and J genes are TRBV5-1 and TRBJ2-2; 9 nucleotides agree with TRBD1. The CDR3 totals 17 residues. Germline V gene lookup returns CDR1 SGHRS and CDR2 YFSETQ. Trimming took 0 bases from V and 5 from J; bases not matched to a gene: 8. The entire variable domain, with the rest obtained from reference TRBV5-1 and TRBJ2-2, is as follows: KAGVTQTPRYLIKTRGQQVTLSCSPISGHRSVSWYQQTPGQGLQFLFEYFSETQRNKGNFPGRFSGRQFSNSRSEMNVSTLELGDSALYLCASSLVLQGAVTGELFFGEGSRLTVL.

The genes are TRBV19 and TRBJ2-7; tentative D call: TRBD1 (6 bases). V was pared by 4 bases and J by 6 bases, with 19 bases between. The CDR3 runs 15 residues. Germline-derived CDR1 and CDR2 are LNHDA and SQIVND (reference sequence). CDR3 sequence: CASSNPGHKSSEQYF. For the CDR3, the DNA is TGTGCCAGTAGTAATCCGGGACATAAATCGTCCGAGCAGTACTTC. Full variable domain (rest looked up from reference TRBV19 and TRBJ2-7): DGGITQSPKYLFRKEGQNVTLSCEQNLNHDAMYWYRQDPGQGLRLIYYSQIVNDFQKGDIAEGYSVSREKKESFPLTVTSAQKNPTAFYLCASSNPGHKSSEQYFGPGTRLTVT.

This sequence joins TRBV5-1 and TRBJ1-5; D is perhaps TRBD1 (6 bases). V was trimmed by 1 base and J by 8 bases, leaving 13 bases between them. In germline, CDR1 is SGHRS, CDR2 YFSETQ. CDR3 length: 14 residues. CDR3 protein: CASSLSTGIEPQHF. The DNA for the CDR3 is TGCGCCAGCAGCTTGAGCACAGGGATTGAGCCCCAGCATTTT.

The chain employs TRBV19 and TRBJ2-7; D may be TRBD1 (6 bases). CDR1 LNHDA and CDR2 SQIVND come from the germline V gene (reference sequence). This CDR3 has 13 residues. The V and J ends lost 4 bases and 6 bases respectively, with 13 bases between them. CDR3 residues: CASSKAQGLEQYF. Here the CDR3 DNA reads TGTGCCAGTAGTAAGGCCCAGGGGCTCGAGCAGTACTTC. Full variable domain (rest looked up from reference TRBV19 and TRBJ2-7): DGGITQSPKYLFRKEGQNVTLSCEQNLNHDAMYWYRQDPGQGLRLIYYSQIVNDFQKGDIAEGYSVSREKKESFPLTVTSAQKNPTAFYLCASSKAQGLEQYFGPGTRLTVT.

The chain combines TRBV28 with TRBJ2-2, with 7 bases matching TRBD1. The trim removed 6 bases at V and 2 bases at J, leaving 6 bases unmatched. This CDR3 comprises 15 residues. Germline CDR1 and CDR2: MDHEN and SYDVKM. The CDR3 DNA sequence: TGTGCCAGCAGCCCTGACAGGGATAACACCGGGGAGCTGTTTTTT. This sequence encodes CASSPDRDNTGELFF.

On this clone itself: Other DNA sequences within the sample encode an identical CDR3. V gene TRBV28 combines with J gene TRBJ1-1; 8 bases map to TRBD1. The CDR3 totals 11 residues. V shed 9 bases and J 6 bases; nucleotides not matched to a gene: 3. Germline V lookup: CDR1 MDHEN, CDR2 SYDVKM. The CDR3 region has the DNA TGTGCCAGTGACAGGGGTGCTGAAGCTTTCTTT. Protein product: CASDRGAEAFF.

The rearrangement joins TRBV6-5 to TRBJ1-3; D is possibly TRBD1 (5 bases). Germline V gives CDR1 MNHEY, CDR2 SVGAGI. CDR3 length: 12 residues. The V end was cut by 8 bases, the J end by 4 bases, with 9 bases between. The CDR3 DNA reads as TGTGCCAGCCAGGGTGGCGGAAACACCATATATTTT. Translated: CASQGGGNTIYF.

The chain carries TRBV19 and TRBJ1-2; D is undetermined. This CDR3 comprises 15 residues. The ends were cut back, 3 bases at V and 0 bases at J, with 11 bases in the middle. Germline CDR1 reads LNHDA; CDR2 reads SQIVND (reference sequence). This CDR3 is CASSIGRLSNYGYTF. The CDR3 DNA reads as TGTGCCAGTAGTATCGGACGGCTATCTAACTATGGCTACACCTTC.

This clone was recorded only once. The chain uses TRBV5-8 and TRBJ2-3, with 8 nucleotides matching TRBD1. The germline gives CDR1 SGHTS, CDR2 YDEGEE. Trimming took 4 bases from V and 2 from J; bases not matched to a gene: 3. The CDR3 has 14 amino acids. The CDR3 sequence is CASSLGQATDTQYF. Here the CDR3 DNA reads TGTGCCAGCAGCCTGGGACAGGCCACAGATACGCAGTATTTT.

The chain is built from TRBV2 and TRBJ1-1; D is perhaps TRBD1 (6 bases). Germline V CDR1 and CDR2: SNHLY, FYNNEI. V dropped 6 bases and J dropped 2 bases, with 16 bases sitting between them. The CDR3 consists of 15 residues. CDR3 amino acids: CASSSRQGINTEAFF. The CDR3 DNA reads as TGTGCCAGCAGCTCTCGGCAGGGGATTAACACTGAAGCTTTCTTT.

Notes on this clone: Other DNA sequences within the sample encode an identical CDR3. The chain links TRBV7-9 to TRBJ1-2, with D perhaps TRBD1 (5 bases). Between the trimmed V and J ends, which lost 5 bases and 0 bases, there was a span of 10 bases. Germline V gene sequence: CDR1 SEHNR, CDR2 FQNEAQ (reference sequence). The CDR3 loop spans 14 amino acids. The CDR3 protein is CASSLGTANYGYTF. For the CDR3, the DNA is TGTGCCAGCAGCCTAGGGACCGCTAACTATGGCTACACCTTC.